This TCR beta chain was profiled in a study of Graves' ophthalmopathy and Graves' hyperthyroidism. Study results and caveats: A 13-signature model separated ophthalmopathy from stable hyperthyroidism, 85% to 90% sensitivity, around 81% specificity. Among expanded thyroid clonotypes above 0.001 frequency, most also occurred in blood.

The stable label applied to hyperthyroidism with no ophthalmopathy within 18 months of follow-up. The hyperthyroidism patients had a new diagnosis of under 2 months' duration and were aged 18 to 65. Amplified material comprised TCR beta CDR3 regions derived from RNA transcripts. The authors performed first-round RT-PCR with HTBI primers and then a second-round multiplex PCR. TCRdb itself ran the multiplex PCR reads through MiXCR, one entry per CDR3 protein. Of some 410,000 distinct CDR3 sequences detected, about 21% appear once; the ten largest clones hold approximately 3%. This clonotype was counted a few times. The antigen is undetermined. Sequenced material: peripheral blood. The sequence came from a woman under 30 with stable Graves' hyperthyroidism.

The CDR3 DNA reads as TGTGCCAGCAGTCGACAGGGGGTAAAGAAGACTGAAGCTTTCTTT. Its protein is CASSRQGVKKTEAFF. The chain combines TRBV6-1 with TRBJ1-1, with 9 bases matching TRBD1. CDR3 size: 15 residues. With 5 bases clipped from V and 5 bases from J, the junction kept 9 bases outside the gene matches. Germline V gives CDR1 MNHNS, CDR2 SASEGT.